This section outlines one TCR beta chain sequence together with its context. The source of the sample is a study of cytomegalovirus exposure and HLA in healthy donors. The PCR was carried out with 60 Vbeta primers and 13 Jbeta primers. TCRdb keeps only in-frame clones here, not all; method: immunoSEQ multiplex PCR. The table has hundreds of thousands of clones, about 79% seen once; the top ten hold over 1.5%. This CDR3 region has 13 residues. The germline gives CDR1 MDHEN, CDR2 SYDVKM. V shed 7 bases and J shed 1 base, with 11 bases lying between them. What was sequenced was PBMCs. This chain joins TRBV28 and TRBJ2-7, with D possibly being TRBD2 (5 bases). The origin of this receptor is a male donor in good health and CMV-seronegative. The CDR3 sequence is CASNRAVSYEQYF. The CDR3 nucleotides read TGTGCCAGCAATCGAGCGGTTTCCTACGAGCAGTACTTC.